Sequencing of this T cell receptor beta chain was carried out in a study of cytomegalovirus exposure and HLA in healthy donors. Across the study: Samples from HLA-typed donors yielded about 86 million unique TCRs in an early data release.

Germline lookup yields CDR1 SGHDT and CDR2 YYEEEE. The CDR3 totals 14 residues. The V and J ends lost 0 bases and 6 bases, in that order; junction bases with no gene match: 2. The primer mix had 60 Vbeta and 13 Jbeta primers. Sequencing was performed with immunoSEQ multiplex PCR; in TCRdb, only in-frame clones are kept and a portion is missing. Of 230,000 or so clones in the sample, around nine tenths are singletons; the top ten hold roughly 1.5%. The sequence came from a girl aged 2 to 10 in good health and CMV-seronegative. Sequencing was performed on PBMCs. The chain employs TRBV5-6 and TRBJ1-2; 10 bases fit TRBD1. The CDR3 nucleotides read TGTGCCAGCAGCTTGGGACAGGGGGCTAATGGCTACACCTTC. Amino acid sequence: CASSLGQGANGYTF.